The TCR beta chain under discussion was sequenced for a study of T cells in tuberculosis. The study's findings and limits: T cells binding CD1B-GMM tetramer weakly possibly escaped the sort.

Thawed, overnight-rested PBMC were stained with GMM-loaded CD1B tetramer, viability dye and anti-CD3, then sorted. The CD1B tetramers carried C32 glucose monomycolate purified from Rhodococcus equi. From each donor, roughly 99,000 tetramer-negative cells were sorted. The CDR3 runs to 13 residues. V lost 8 bases to trimming and J lost 5 bases, with 12 bases between them. CDR1 and CDR2 from the germline V gene are SGHAT and FQNNGV. Sequencing of TCR-alpha and TCR-beta chains was unpaired. The data were produced by immunoSEQ multiplex PCR, yet TCRdb's version contains in-frame clones alone and is incomplete. The table has approximately 88,000 clones, more than 75% seen once.

This chain connects TRBV11-2 to TRBJ2-2; D perhaps matches TRBD2 (5 bases). Sequenced sample: CD1b-GMM tetramer-negative cells sorted from PBMCs. This clonotype was sampled from an adult woman with latent tuberculosis. The CDR3 region is CASGGARTGELFF. CDR3 DNA: TGTGCCAGCGGAGGCGCGAGGACCGGGGAGCTGTTTTTT.